What follows are 8 T cell receptor beta chains derived from one specimen sequenced in a study of blood T cell repertoires in COVID-19. Sequencing used immunoSEQ multiplex PCR; TCRdb keeps in-frame clones, though not all of them. This table has approximately 170,000 clones, roughly 80% appearing once. The material sequenced was PBMCs or T cells enriched from blood (not recorded which). The source of these receptors is a woman aged 50 to 60 who had recovered from COVID-19.

The rearrangement uses TRBV6-1 and TRBJ1-5; D gene uncertain. CDR3 length: 15 residues. The V gene lost 3 bases and the J gene lost 0 bases, with 9 bases spanning the gap. CDR1 and CDR2 (germline): MNHNS, SASEGT. In DNA, the CDR3 is TGTGCCAGCAGTGATCCTCGTTATAGCAATCAGCCCCAGCATTTT. Protein sequence: CASSDPRYSNQPQHF.

J is TRBJ2-7 and V is TRBV25-1; 7 bases align to TRBD1. CDR3 size: 12 residues. After removal of 10 bases from V and 3 bases from J, the junction contained 6 bases not matched to a gene. Germline V gives CDR1 MGHDK, CDR2 SYGVNS. CDR3 DNA sequence: TGTGCCACATCCCAGGGGGACTACGAGCAGTACTTC. This sequence encodes CATSQGDYEQYF.

This chain links TRBV2 with TRBJ1-5, with TRBD1 identical over 7 bases. V shed 6 bases and J 7 bases; nucleotides not matched to a gene: 12. Germline CDR1 reads SNHLY; CDR2 reads FYNNEI. The CDR3 contains 15 residues. The CDR3 bases are TGTGCCAGCAGCGAGGCCCTACAGGGGCGGCAGCCCCAGCATTTT. Protein sequence: CASSEALQGRQPQHF.

The chain combines TRBV7-2 with TRBJ1-6; no firm D call. Per germline, CDR1 SGHTA and CDR2 FQGNSA. V was trimmed by 4 bases and J by 0 bases, leaving 4 bases between them. The CDR3 spans 14 residues. In DNA form, the CDR3 reads TGTGCCAGCAGCTCGAGCTCCTATAATTCACCCCTCCACTTT. Translation: CASSSSSYNSPLHF.

This clone occurred a few times. The rearrangement uses TRBV19 and TRBJ1-4; 9 nucleotides match TRBD1. The trim removed 5 bases at V and 3 bases at J, leaving 7 bases unmatched. The CDR3 length is 16 residues. Germline V gives CDR1 LNHDA, CDR2 SQIVND (reference sequence). CDR3 amino acids: CASSRWTGEANEKLFF. The CDR3 DNA sequence: TGTGCCAGTAGTCGATGGACAGGGGAGGCTAATGAAAAACTGTTTTTT.

The rearrangement links TRBV18 to TRBJ2-1, with 11 nucleotides matching TRBD2. In germline, CDR1 is KGHSH, CDR2 LQKENI. V gave up 2 bases and J gave up 6 bases; unmatched junction bases: 3. This CDR3 is built from 15 residues. The CDR3 DNA is TGTGCCAGCTCACCATCCACTAGCGGGAGCAATGAGCAGTTCTTC. This translates into CASSPSTSGSNEQFF.

V usage is TRBV6-2 or TRBV6-3 and J usage is TRBJ2-2, with 8 nucleotides matching TRBD2. CDR1 is MNHEY, CDR2 SVGEGT, per germline. CDR3 length: 18 residues. The ends lost 2 bases at V and 7 bases at J; junction bases unmatched: 15. The CDR3 DNA sequence: TGTGCCAGCAGTTACGGGATAGCTAGCGGGTTAACTTTCGGGGAGCTGTTTTTT. It specifies CASSYGIASGLTFGELFF.

The rearrangement joins TRBV6-6 to TRBJ2-7; D is perhaps TRBD2 (5 bases). CDR3 size: 11 residues. V was trimmed by 2 bases and J by 9 bases, leaving 8 bases between them. Germline lookup yields CDR1 MNHNY and CDR2 SVGAGI (reference sequence). CDR3 region: CASSYERAQYF. CDR3 coding DNA: TGTGCCAGCAGTTACGAGAGGGCGCAGTACTTC.